These 8 T cell receptor beta chains were sequenced from one sample in a study of shared clonotypes between healthy human individuals. Assay used: immunoSEQ multiplex PCR; TCRdb lists only in-frame clones, some missing. This table has roughly 450,000 clones, approximately 79% appearing once. Source material: PBMCs. The receptors originated from a middle-aged woman in good health. Some clones in this sample may be carry-over from other donors' samples.

The chain employs TRBV11-2 and TRBJ2-5, with a tentative D call TRBD2 (6 bases). Trimming shortened V by 6 bases and J by 0 bases, and 8 bases separated the two germline ends. The CDR3 extends over 13 amino acids. Per germline, CDR1 SGHAT and CDR2 FQNNGV. Written as DNA, the CDR3 is TGTGCCAGCAGTTGGACTAACCAAGAGACCCAGTACTTC. Translating it yields CASSWTNQETQYF.

This rearrangement joins TRBV10-3 to TRBJ2-2; weak D call: TRBD1 (5 bases). CDR1 is ENHRY and CDR2 is SYGVKD in the germline V gene. V was pared by 10 bases and J by 1 base, with 10 bases between. The CDR3 extends over 13 amino acids. CDR3 sequence (DNA): TGTGCCACCTCCCAGGGGAACACCGGGGAGCTGTTTTTT. Protein product: CATSQGNTGELFF.

The rearrangement uses TRBV14 and TRBJ1-2, with 8 positions matching TRBD1. The length of the CDR3 is 15 residues. Germline loops: CDR1 SGHDN, CDR2 FVKESK. The ends lost 2 bases at V and 4 bases at J; junction bases unmatched: 6. DNA for the CDR3: TGTGCCAGCAGCCAACGGACAGGGAAGGTCTATGGCTACACCTTC. Protein: CASSQRTGKVYGYTF.

This clone was detected ten times or more. This chain joins TRBV11-1 and TRBJ2-7; 11 bases fit TRBD1. The V segment lost 4 bases and the J segment 4 bases; nucleotides outside the gene matches: 3. Germline V lookup: CDR1 SGHAT, CDR2 FQDESV (reference sequence). The CDR3 sequence is 14 residues long. CDR3 in amino acids: CASSSGTGGYEQYF. In DNA, the CDR3 is TGTGCCAGCAGCTCCGGGACAGGGGGATACGAGCAGTACTTC.

This clone was counted a single time. This chain uses TRBV6-6 with TRBJ2-7; either TRBD1 or TRBD2 may supply D (5 bases each). CDR1 and CDR2 (germline): MNHNY, SVGAGI (reference sequence). This CDR3 spans 16 amino acids. V lost 2 bases and J 5 bases, leaving 19 bases between the germline ends. The CDR3 is CASSYRPEPWGNEQYF. The CDR3 coding sequence is TGTGCCAGCAGTTACAGACCAGAACCCTGGGGGAACGAGCAGTACTTC.

With regard to this clone: A far larger clone is one base from this, pointing to a likely read error. V and J are TRBV7-9 and TRBJ2-7, with D maybe TRBD2 (6 bases). Trimming cost V 5 bases and J 2 bases, with 22 bases left between them. The CDR3 extends over 17 amino acids. From germline, CDR1 is SEHNR and CDR2 FQNEAQ (reference sequence). CDR3 amino acids: CASSLPWRDGPTYEQYF. The CDR3, as DNA: TGTGCCAGCAGCCTCCCATGGCGGGATGGGCCGACCTACGAGCAGTACTTC.

The chain employs TRBV4-2 and TRBJ2-7; 11 bases are shared with TRBD1. The CDR3 runs 16 residues. The V and J ends lost 1 base and 4 bases, in that order; junction bases with no gene match: 6. The germline V gene encodes CDR1 LGHNA and CDR2 YNFKEQ. CDR3 protein: CASSQVTGTGGYEQYF. CDR3 nucleotides: TGTGCCAGCAGCCAAGTTACCGGGACAGGGGGTTACGAGCAGTACTTC.

This clone was seen at least ten times. The V call is TRBV18, the J call TRBJ2-1, with 8 bases aligning to TRBD1. This CDR3 comprises 15 residues. The germline V gene encodes CDR1 KGHSH and CDR2 LQKENI. V gave up 5 bases and J gave up 4 bases; unmatched junction bases: 7. CDR3 bases: TGTGCCAGCTCAAAAGGACAGGGTTCTTACAATGAGCAGTTCTTC. This encodes CASSKGQGSYNEQFF.